This T cell receptor beta chain stems from a study of somatic mutations in cytotoxic T cells in rheumatoid arthritis. The overall study: It was right after diagnosis, before any treatment, that patient blood (around 30 ml EDTA) was drawn.

Sequencing was performed with immunoSEQ multiplex PCR; in TCRdb, only in-frame clones are kept and a portion is missing. The table includes some 13,000 clones, approximately 80% detected once. Trimming took off 5 bases at V and 6 bases at J, with 17 bases between the two ends. CDR3 size: 14 residues. The V gene's germline CDR1 is SGHDT and CDR2 YYEEEE. Sequenced input: CD8+ T cells sorted from blood. This TCR derives from an adult with rheumatoid arthritis. The V call is TRBV5-6, the J call TRBJ1-2; weak D call: TRBD1 (5 bases). The DNA of the CDR3 is TGTGCCAGCAGTTTTGTAGGGGTCCGGGATGGCTACACCTTC. Protein: CASSFVGVRDGYTF. Supplemented by reference TRBV5-6 and TRBJ1-2, the full variable domain reads DAGVTQSPTHLIKTRGQQVTLRCSPKSGHDTVSWYQQALGQGPQFIFQYYEEEERQRGNFPDRFSGHQFPNYSSELNVNALLLGDSALYLCASSFVGVRDGYTFGSGTRLTVV.